One sample yielded the 28 T cell receptor beta chains listed below, sequenced in a study of cytomegalovirus exposure and HLA in healthy donors (dated by TCRdb to 2016 to 2017). The method was the immunoSEQ multiplex PCR assay. For the multiplex PCR, a mixture combining 60 forward primers for TCR Vbeta segments and 13 reverse primers for TCR Jbeta segments was used. Held by TCRdb, this immuneACCESS table contains in-frame sequences only and omits some clones. Under half of the omission traces to an unresolved V gene where checked; the cause of the rest is unknown. Present in this sample are about 59,000 clones, approximately 83% of which were seen just once. The leading ten clones occupy about 1.6% of the sample. Sequenced: PBMCs. The receptors here all came from a human donor in good health.

The J gene is TRBJ2-2, the V gene TRBV11-2, with D possibly matching TRBD2 (5 bases). Germline CDR1 SGHAT, CDR2 FQNNGV. This CDR3 has 18 amino acids. The V and J ends lost 1 base and 1 base respectively, with 16 bases between them. CDR3 protein: CASSLVAGLAENTGELFF. The CDR3 bases are TGTGCCAGCAGCTTAGTAGCAGGTCTAGCAGAGAACACCGGGGAGCTGTTTTTT.

Comments on this clone: An end of the junction does not agree with germline; a read error may underlie this. V gene TRBV9 combines with J gene TRBJ1-1; maybe TRBD1 (5 bases). This CDR3 spans 13 amino acids. Germline CDR1 and CDR2: SGDLS and YYNGEE. The CDR3 spells CASSVAVGEVLWF. DNA of the CDR3: TGTGCCAGCAGCGTAGCGGTGGGGGAGGTGTTATGGTTT.

This clone was found a few times. The rearrangement links TRBV7-9 to TRBJ2-7, with TRBD2 identical over 10 bases. This CDR3 contains 12 residues. Per the germline V gene, CDR1 is SEHNR and CDR2 is FQNEAQ (reference sequence). With 10 bases clipped from V and 6 bases from J, the junction kept 6 bases outside the gene matches. The chain's CDR3 is CAIVSGGSEQYF. As DNA, the CDR3 is TGTGCCATCGTTAGCGGGGGGTCCGAGCAGTACTTC. The variable domain in full, completed from reference TRBV7-9 and TRBJ2-7, reads DTGVSQNPRHKITKRGQNVTFRCDPISEHNRLYWYRQTLGQGPEFLTYFQNEAQLEKSRLLSDRFSAERPKGSFSTLEIQRTEQGDSAMYLCAIVSGGSEQYFGPGTRLTVT.

CDR3 sequence (DNA): TGTGCCAGAAGCTTGGCCCCAAGAGCCGAAGCTTTCTTT. Its translation: CARSLAPRAEAFF. This rearrangement joins TRBV5-3 to TRBJ1-1; D ambiguous. TRBV5-3 is noted as an ORF with a role that remains uncertain. Trimming cost V 0 bases and J 8 bases, with 11 bases left between them. The CDR3 contains 13 residues.

The chain links TRBV2 to TRBJ2-7; TRBD1 matches 8 bases. The germline CDR1 and CDR2 sequences are SNHLY and FYNNEI. V shed 4 bases and J 6 bases; nucleotides not matched to a gene: 8. The CDR3 runs 14 residues. CDR3 protein: CASSGVRGRCEQYF. In nucleotides, the CDR3 is TGTGCCAGCAGTGGTGTCAGGGGGCGATGCGAGCAGTACTTC.

The count of this clone is one. The chain recombines TRBV9 with TRBJ1-2; no definite D call. The germline gives CDR1 SGDLS, CDR2 YYNGEE. The CDR3 is made up of 13 amino acids. V gave up 9 bases and J gave up 6 bases, with 18 bases separating them. This CDR3 reads CANKSGQEDGYTF. The CDR3, as DNA: TGTGCCAACAAAAGTGGGCAGGAGGATGGCTACACCTTC.

V and J are TRBV27 and TRBJ2-1; maybe TRBD1 (6 bases). The CDR3 spans 14 residues. Trimming cost V 6 bases and J 3 bases, with 12 bases left between them. Germline values: CDR1 MNHEY, CDR2 SMNVEV (reference sequence). CDR3 in amino acids: CASRGGQLYNEQFF. In nucleotides, the CDR3 is TGTGCCAGCAGAGGTGGACAGCTCTACAATGAGCAGTTCTTC.

The V call is TRBV19, the J call TRBJ2-5, with TRBD2 matching 8 bases. Germline trimming cut 3 bases from V and 4 bases from J; bases unmatched to any gene: 4. The CDR3 spans 14 residues. CDR1 LNHDA and CDR2 SQIVND come from the germline V gene (reference sequence). CDR3 DNA: TGTGCCAGTAGTATGAGCGGGAGTACAGAGACCCAGTACTTC. This encodes CASSMSGSTETQYF.

V is TRBV5-1 and J is TRBJ2-1; 7 bases map to TRBD2. Trimming took 4 bases from V and 7 from J; bases not matched to a gene: 8. CDR1 is SGHRS and CDR2 is YFSETQ in the germline V gene. The CDR3 contains 14 residues. CDR3 in DNA: TGCGCCAGCAGCAGAACTAGCGCGGGAAATGAGCAGTTCTTC. It specifies CASSRTSAGNEQFF.

The CDR3 protein is CASSLEVFTGVRQPQHF. CDR3 sequence (DNA): TGTGCCAGCAGCTTGGAAGTCTTTACAGGGGTTAGGCAGCCCCAGCATTTT. The rearrangement links TRBV5-8 to TRBJ1-5, with 7 nucleotides matching TRBD1. The CDR3 has 17 amino acids. CDR1 is SGHTS, CDR2 YDEGEE, per germline. V lost 0 bases to trimming and J lost 7 bases; unmatched junction nucleotides: 13. The full variable domain, with the rest looked up from reference TRBV5-8 and TRBJ1-5, is EAGVTQSPTHLIKTRGQQATLRCSPISGHTSVYWYQQALGLGLQFLLWYDEGEERNRGNFPPRFSGRQFPNYSSELNVNALELEDSALYLCASSLEVFTGVRQPQHFGDGTRLSIL.

The rearrangement joins TRBV30 to TRBJ1-5, with D possibly matching TRBD1 (6 bases). The V end was cut by 1 base, the J end by 2 bases, with 6 bases between. Germline V lookup: CDR1 GTSNPN, CDR2 SVGIG (reference sequence). CDR3 size: 13 residues. The CDR3 DNA follows: TGTGCCTGGAGTGGGACAGGCAATCAGCCCCAGCATTTT. Amino acid sequence: CAWSGTGNQPQHF.

The V and J genes are TRBV5-1 and TRBJ2-3; 8 bases fit TRBD1. There are 14 residues in the CDR3. V lost 4 bases, J lost 2 bases, and 3 bases stayed unmatched. CDR1 and CDR2 (germline): SGHRS, YFSETQ. In DNA form, the CDR3 reads TGCGCCAGCAGCCTGGACAGGGACACAGATACGCAGTATTTT. It is translated as CASSLDRDTDTQYF.

In its sample, this clone was seen once. V and J are TRBV11-2 and TRBJ2-1, with TRBD2 identical over 11 bases. Germline V lookup: CDR1 SGHAT, CDR2 FQNNGV. With V trimmed by 4 bases and J by 6 bases, 5 bases remained unmatched. CDR3 length equals 15 residues. CDR3 loop: CASSSLAGARNEQFF. DNA of the CDR3: TGTGCCAGCAGCTCACTAGCGGGAGCTCGCAATGAGCAGTTCTTC.

The chain is built from TRBV19 and TRBJ1-4, with TRBD1 identical over 10 bases. With 3 bases clipped from V and 7 bases from J, the junction kept 2 bases outside the gene matches. The CDR3 sequence is 14 residues long. The germline V gene encodes CDR1 LNHDA and CDR2 SQIVND (reference sequence). CDR3 nucleotide sequence: TGTGCCAGTAGTATCCGGGACAGGGGTGAAAAACTGTTTTTT. Its translation is CASSIRDRGEKLFF.

This chain connects TRBV4-3 to TRBJ1-1, with unresolved D. Per the germline V gene, CDR1 is LGHNA and CDR2 is YSLEER. The V end was cut by 4 bases, the J end by 4 bases, with 19 bases between. CDR3 size: 16 residues. The CDR3 coding sequence is TGCGCCAGCAGCCGCATCATCACACCGCGGGGCACTGAAGCTTTCTTT. This translates into CASSRIITPRGTEAFF.

V is TRBV6-5 and J is TRBJ1-4, with TRBD1 as a possible D gene (5 bases). V gave up 2 bases and J gave up 8 bases, with 12 bases separating them. The germline V gene encodes CDR1 MNHEY and CDR2 SVGAGI. The CDR3 contains 14 residues. Here the CDR3 DNA reads TGTGCCAGCAGTTACGTAGGGGTCGGCGAAAAACTGTTTTTT. Translating gives CASSYVGVGEKLFF.

J is TRBJ1-5 and V is TRBV12-5; 7 bases align to TRBD1. The CDR3 length is 14 residues. The trim removed 5 bases at V and 2 bases at J, leaving 3 bases unmatched. Looked up from germline, CDR1 is LGHNT and CDR2 is FRNRAP. In nucleotides, the CDR3 is TGTGCTAGTGGTGCAGACAGGGGCAATCAGCCCCAGCATTTT. Its protein product is CASGADRGNQPQHF.

In this sample, this clone turned up a few times. The J gene is TRBJ2-3, the V gene TRBV7-3; 12 nucleotides match TRBD2. J gave up 2 bases and V 1 base, and 1 base lay outside the gene matches. Per germline, CDR1 SGHTA and CDR2 FQGTGA. The CDR3 runs 16 residues. The CDR3 DNA reads TGTGCCAGCAGCTTAAGACTAGCGGGGGTCACAGATACGCAGTATTTT. As protein: CASSLRLAGVTDTQYF.

Turning to this clone: The junction and the germline gene differ at one end; a read error may be behind it. This rearrangement joins TRBV2 to TRBJ1-2, with D hard to call. Germline V gives CDR1 SNHLY, CDR2 FYNNEI. This CDR3 region has 12 residues. In nucleotides, the CDR3 is TGTGCCAGCAGTGAAATCAGCCGGGTTGTTTCATTC. It codes for CASSEISRVVSF.

The CDR3 region has the DNA TGCGCCAGCAGCCAAGAGAGGGGGACCTACGAGCAGTACTTC. The encoded protein is CASSQERGTYEQYF. The chain joins TRBV4-3 to TRBJ2-7, with a weak D call TRBD1 (6 bases). V was trimmed by 0 bases and J by 2 bases, leaving 8 bases between them. CDR3 length: 14 residues. Looked up from germline, CDR1 is LGHNA and CDR2 is YSLEER.

This chain joins TRBV5-1 and TRBJ1-1, with D perhaps TRBD1 (6 bases). Germline CDR1 is SGHRS and CDR2 is YFSETQ. The CDR3 loop spans 15 amino acids. V lost 4 bases to trimming and J lost 3 bases, with 16 bases between them. In DNA, the CDR3 is TGCGCCAGCAGCGTCCCAGGGGCGCTGGACACTGAAGCTTTCTTT. Protein product: CASSVPGALDTEAFF.

This clone has only one observation. The chain has TRBV6-1 and TRBJ1-1; a weak D match, TRBD1 (5 bases). The germline V and J ends were trimmed by 7 bases and 0 bases, with 15 bases remaining between them. The germline V gene encodes CDR1 MNHNS and CDR2 SASEGT. CDR3 length: 15 amino acids. Written as DNA, the CDR3 is TGTGCCAGCATGTCGGTCGGACACTTGAACACTGAAGCTTTCTTT. Amino acids: CASMSVGHLNTEAFF.

The V gene is TRBV2, the J gene TRBJ2-5; the match to TRBD1 covers 8 bases. This CDR3 comprises 15 residues. Trimming at V came to 8 bases and at J to 2 bases, leaving 10 bases not matched to a gene. CDR1 and CDR2 (germline): SNHLY, FYNNEI. CDR3 region: CASGGRGTGQETQYF. The CDR3 bases are TGTGCCAGCGGGGGTCGAGGGACAGGACAAGAGACCCAGTACTTC.

The V and J genes are TRBV19 and TRBJ2-6; no clear D. Per germline, CDR1 LNHDA and CDR2 SQIVND (reference sequence). V was clipped by 6 bases and J by 0 bases, with 9 bases between them. The CDR3 is 15 amino acids. For the CDR3, the DNA is TGTGCCAGTAGCCCGGTCGTCTCTGGGGCCAACGTCCTGACTTTC. Its translation is CASSPVVSGANVLTF.

There are a few counts of this clone. The genes are TRBV2 and TRBJ1-1, with D uncertain. CDR1 is SNHLY and CDR2 is FYNNEI in the germline V gene. V shed 4 bases and J shed 0 bases, with 9 bases lying between them. The length of the CDR3 is 14 residues. CDR3 sequence (DNA): TGTGCCAGCAGTGGGGCCAACTTGAACACTGAAGCTTTCTTT. Its translation: CASSGANLNTEAFF.

The chain joins TRBV7-3 to TRBJ2-1; D might be TRBD2 (7 bases). Per the germline V gene, CDR1 is SGHTA and CDR2 is FQGTGA. The CDR3 sequence is 16 residues long. Trimming took off 5 bases at V and 6 bases at J, with 20 bases between the two ends. The CDR3 DNA follows: TGTGCCAGCAGCATCAACAGGGAGGGGTATACCAATGAGCAGTTCTTC. The encoded protein is CASSINREGYTNEQFF.

This sequence joins TRBV9 and TRBJ2-3; 10 nucleotides agree with TRBD2. Trimming at V came to 3 bases and at J to 5 bases, leaving 9 bases not matched to a gene. Germline values: CDR1 SGDLS, CDR2 YYNGEE. CDR3 length: 16 amino acids. CDR3 protein: CASSGGKREGQDTQYF. DNA for the CDR3: TGTGCCAGCAGCGGGGGGAAGCGGGAGGGCCAAGATACGCAGTATTTT.

J is TRBJ1-1 and V is TRBV5-4; perhaps TRBD1 as D (5 bases). V shed 0 bases and J shed 5 bases, with 8 bases lying between them. Germline V gene sequence: CDR1 SGHNT, CDR2 YYREEE (reference sequence). This CDR3 region has 13 residues. In DNA, the CDR3 is TGTGCCAGCAGCTTGGGTGGGGGGACTGAAGCTTTCTTT. This codes for CASSLGGGTEAFF.